This paragraph reports one T cell receptor (beta chain). Its antigen target is currently unknown. No base qualities exist here, and no much larger clone lies one base off it. Set within a cohort of healthcare workers in London, UK, this nested case-control study involved weekly PCR testing of nasopharyngeal swabs along with blood sampling. Healthcare workers were recruited between 23 and 31 March 2020, during the week of the UK lockdown, and were followed weekly for up to about 16 weeks. The junction carries 12 bases between V and J, which are trimmed by 5 bases and 0 bases respectively. Sequences SGHTA (CDR1) and FQGNSA (CDR2) are obtained from the germline V gene. The CDR3 has 15 amino acids, counting the end cysteine and phenylalanine. Of the read, only the CDR3 DNA is kept; its 45 bases are in frame from base 1. Library preparation was by 5' RACE. Instrument used: NextSeq 500. To correct for sequencing error and PCR bias, the TCR library protocol tagged individual cDNA molecules with unique molecular identifiers. TCR alpha and beta chains were both sequenced, and the abundances of alpha and beta sequences in each sample were closely correlated with each other. The paper's processing steps were these. Decombinator V4 was used to perform V gene, J gene and CDR3 annotation of TCR sequences. Expanded TCRs were defined as changing significantly between any two time points under a Poisson model with p below 0.0001. TCR abundances were normalised to the total number of TCRs sequenced in each sample and reported as counts per million. MAIT TCRs were defined by TRAV1-2 paired with TRAJ12, TRAJ20 or TRAJ33, and iNKT TCRs by TRAV10 paired with TRAJ18. VDJdb, accessed 1 November 2021, was searched for CMV, EBV and SARS-CoV-2 annotated TCRs, excluding TCRs annotated for multiple antigens. The raw public reads went through TCRdb reprocessing: fastp at Q25, MiXCR clone calling, in-frame beta chains kept. Each entry is one CDR3 protein sequence, shown with its most common DNA and genes. These V and J calls are TCRdb output, not the study's own analysis. This sample comprises around 33,000 distinct CDR3 sequences, 6% to 8.5% of them detected only once. The ten largest account for just over 4% of the sample.

The data stem from a study of early T cells in non-severe SARS-CoV-2 infection (dated by TCRdb to about 2021). About the investigation overall: Because TCR sequencing relied on bulk RNA taken from unsorted whole blood, pairing of alpha and beta chains was not possible. Results and caveats for the whole study, not just this receptor: Matching against VDJdb was skewed toward anti-spike CD8 responses, likely underestimated virus-specific expansions, and missed private and CD4 specificities.

Sequencing was carried out using whole blood. The clonotype comes from an adult who was a healthcare worker with PCR-confirmed SARS-CoV-2 infection or an uninfected control (not recorded which). The chain links TRBV7-2 with TRBJ2-3, with the identity of the D gene unclear. CDR3 region: CASSLQIQSTDTQYF. The DNA is TGTGCCAGCAGCCTCCAGATCCAGAGCACAGATACGCAGTATTTT.